This entry is about one T cell receptor (beta chain). Its antigen is not identified. The PCR had 60 Vbeta and 13 Jbeta primers. Original processing notes: Approximately 72 million unique TCR beta chains, roughly 11 million of them shared, were counted by a later analysis. Clones were read by immunoSEQ multiplex PCR, and TCRdb kept only the in-frame ones, dropping some. The D gene and trimming were derived from the DNA, and the V and J assignments and clone size from that table. The data contain about 140,000 clones, around 80% of them singletons. V was pared by 10 bases and J by 2 bases, with 9 bases between. The length of the CDR3 is 12 residues. Germline CDR1 is SGHAT and CDR2 is FQNNGV. These data originate in a study of cytomegalovirus exposure and HLA in healthy donors. Study summary: There were fewer than 130 million unique TCR beta sequences, drawn from roughly 200 million T cells, in an earlier analysis. Study results and caveats: The study labeled under 200 TCR beta chains cytomegalovirus-associated. TCR beta chain V- and J-gene trimming was linked, in a later analysis, to a missense variant in DCLRE1C.

This chain links TRBV11-2 with TRBJ2-1, with D unclear. Sequencing was done on a sample of PBMCs. The TCR comes from a middle-aged woman in good health and CMV-seronegative. CDR3 amino acids: CATLPAYNEQFF. CDR3 coding DNA: TGTGCCACGCTCCCGGCCTACAATGAGCAGTTCTTC.